This entry is about one T cell receptor (beta chain). Its antigen is unknown. The data derive from a study of shared clonotypes between healthy human individuals. About the research overall: The plates for each donor numbered three CD4 naive, three CD4 memory, two CD8 naive and one CD8 memory. Points from the study as a whole: The naive CD4 repertoires of a handful of donors were compared, and about 5% of clonotypes were shared.

This table comes from immunoSEQ multiplex PCR, and its TCRdb copy is limited to in-frame clones, with some not included. The data show just under 350,000 clones, around 79% seen once. The CDR3 extends over 14 amino acids. Adult donors, all healthy and HIV-negative, had no recent acute infections or vaccinations. The split of CD4+ cells yielded CD45RA+ naive and CD45RA-negative memory subsets. The receptor was derived from a man under 40 in good health. Sample: memory CD4+ T cells sorted from blood. Subset given: CD45RA-negative fraction. This chain joins TRBV21-1 and TRBJ2-7; the table's D call TRBD2 went unverified against the DNA. TRBV21-1 is shown as a pseudogene. The CDR3: CASSKGLVIYEQYF. The DNA of the CDR3 is TGTGCCAGCAGCAAGGGACTAGTCATCTACGAGCAGTACTTC.